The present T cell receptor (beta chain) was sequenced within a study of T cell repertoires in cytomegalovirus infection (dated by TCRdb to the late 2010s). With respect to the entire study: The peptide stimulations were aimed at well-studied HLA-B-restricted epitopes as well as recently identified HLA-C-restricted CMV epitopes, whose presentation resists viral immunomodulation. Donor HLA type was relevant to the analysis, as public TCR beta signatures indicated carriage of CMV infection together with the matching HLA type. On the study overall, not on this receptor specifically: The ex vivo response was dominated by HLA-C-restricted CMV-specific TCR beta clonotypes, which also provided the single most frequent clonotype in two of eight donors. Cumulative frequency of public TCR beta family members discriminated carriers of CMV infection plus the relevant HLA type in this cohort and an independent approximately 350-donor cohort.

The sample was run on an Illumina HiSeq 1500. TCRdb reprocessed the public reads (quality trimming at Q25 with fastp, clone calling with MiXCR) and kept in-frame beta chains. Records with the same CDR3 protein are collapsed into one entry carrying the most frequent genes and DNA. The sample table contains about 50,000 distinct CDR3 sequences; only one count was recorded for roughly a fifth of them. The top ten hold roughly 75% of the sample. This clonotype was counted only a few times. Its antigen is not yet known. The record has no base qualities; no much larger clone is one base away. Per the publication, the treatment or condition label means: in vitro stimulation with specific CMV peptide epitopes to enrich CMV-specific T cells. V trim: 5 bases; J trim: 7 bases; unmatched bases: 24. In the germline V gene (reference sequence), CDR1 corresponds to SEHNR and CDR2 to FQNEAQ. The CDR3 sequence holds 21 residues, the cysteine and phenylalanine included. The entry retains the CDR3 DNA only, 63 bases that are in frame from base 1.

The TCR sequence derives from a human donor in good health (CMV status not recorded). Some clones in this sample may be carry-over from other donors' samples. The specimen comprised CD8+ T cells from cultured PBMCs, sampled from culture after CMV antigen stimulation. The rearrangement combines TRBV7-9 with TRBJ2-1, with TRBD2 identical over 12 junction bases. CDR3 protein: CASSQIRLAGEVRSLENEQFF. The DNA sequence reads TGTGCCAGCAGCCAAATTCGACTAGCGGGGGAGGTAAGGTCCCTCGAGAATGAGCAGTTCTTC.